This section outlines one TCR beta chain sequence together with its context. The sample comes from a study of blood T cell repertoires in COVID-19. About the study: The analysed material was cDNA or gDNA that came from T cells, B-cell-depleted T cells, or PBMCs.

The length of the CDR3 is 15 residues. Germline loops: CDR1 MDHEN, CDR2 SYDVKM. The V gene lost 7 bases and the J gene lost 6 bases, with 18 bases spanning the gap. As processed by the authors: Quantification of nucleated cells was approximated via reference gene primer amplification. TCRdb's table, derived via immunoSEQ multiplex PCR, lists solely in-frame clones and lacks some. Clonal size and the V and J genes are those of that table, whereas D and trimming came from the DNA. The table records 100,000 to 150,000 clones, about 80% of them present only once. The chain couples TRBV28 to TRBJ2-2, with D possibly matching TRBD1 (5 bases). Material for sequencing was peripheral blood. This clonotype originated in a human donor in a cohort sampled during active COVID-19. The CDR3 DNA follows: TGTGCCAGCATGATCAGGGTAATGCACTCCGGGGAGCTGTTTTTT. As protein: CASMIRVMHSGELFF.